This entry is about one T cell receptor (beta chain). Its antigen is undetermined. This record comes from a study of beta chain features in type 1 diabetes. Study-wide results and limits: Within the patient group, naive, central memory and Treg TCRB repertoires appeared more similar to each other than within healthy donors.

The isolated RNA, all of it, was reverse transcribed, so expressed TCRB transcripts were what got sequenced. Sequencing used immunoSEQ multiplex PCR; TCRdb keeps in-frame clones, though not all of them. This table has hundreds of thousands of clones, less than 15% appearing once. Sample: central memory CD4+ T cells from blood. The clonotype comes from a man aged 25-45 years in good health.

The CDR3 reads CASSLVGGQPQHF. CDR3 coding DNA: TGTGCCAGCAGCTTGGTCGGCGGGCAGCCCCAGCATTTT. V is TRBV5-8 and J is TRBJ1-5; D remains unclear. The CDR3 is made up of 13 amino acids. Germline lookup yields CDR1 SGHTS and CDR2 YDEGEE. The V gene lost 0 bases and the J gene lost 7 bases, with 8 bases spanning the gap.